The 7 T cell receptor beta chains below all came from one sample that was sequenced in a study of blood T cell repertoires in COVID-19. TCRdb keeps only in-frame clones here, not all; method: immunoSEQ multiplex PCR. The sample shows over 200,000 clones, over 65% of them seen only once. The material sequenced was peripheral blood. These receptors were taken from a woman in her seventies with active or convalescent COVID-19.

This sequence joins TRBV6-5 and TRBJ2-2; 13 bases map to TRBD2. Germline V lookup: CDR1 MNHEY, CDR2 SVGAGI. This CDR3 region has 15 residues. With V trimmed by 5 bases and J by 9 bases, 6 bases remained unmatched. The CDR3: CASSRRTSGRRELFF. CDR3 DNA sequence: TGTGCCAGCAGTCGAAGGACTAGCGGGAGAAGGGAGCTGTTTTTT.

The chain has TRBV18 and TRBJ1-1; D possibly corresponds to TRBD1 (6 bases). V lost 6 bases to trimming and J lost 5 bases, with 13 bases between them. The CDR3 covers 13 residues. Per the germline V gene, CDR1 is KGHSH and CDR2 is LQKENI. CDR3 in amino acids: CASSPYRETEAFF. CDR3 sequence (DNA): TGTGCCAGCTCGCCATACAGGGAAACTGAAGCTTTCTTT.

This rearrangement joins TRBV6-5 to TRBJ2-1; D is perhaps TRBD2 (6 bases). The CDR3 runs to 15 residues. The germline CDR1 and CDR2 sequences are MNHEY and SVGAGI. V shed 0 bases and J shed 4 bases, with 10 bases lying between them. The CDR3 DNA reads as TGTGCCAGCAGTTACTCAGGGACTGGATACAATGAGCAGTTCTTC. This gives the protein CASSYSGTGYNEQFF.

This chain uses TRBV30 with TRBJ2-1, with 8 bases aligning to TRBD2. After removal of 0 bases from V and 7 bases from J, the junction contained 8 bases not matched to a gene. The germline gives CDR1 GTSNPN, CDR2 SVGIG (reference sequence). This CDR3 spans 15 amino acids. CDR3 residues: CAWSVRTSLINEQFF. In DNA, the CDR3 is TGTGCCTGGAGTGTAAGGACTAGCCTTATTAATGAGCAGTTCTTC.

V usage is TRBV5-8 and J usage is TRBJ2-3; D is uncertain. Germline V gives CDR1 SGHTS, CDR2 YDEGEE. V was cut by 4 bases and J by 2 bases, with 14 bases left in between. This CDR3 region has 15 residues. CDR3 residues: CASSLTGSLTDTQYF. CDR3 bases: TGTGCCAGCAGCCTTACCGGGTCCCTCACAGATACGCAGTATTTT.

The rearrangement links TRBV28 to TRBJ2-3, with 9 nucleotides matching TRBD2. Germline V gene sequence: CDR1 MDHEN, CDR2 SYDVKM. The ends lost 6 bases at V and 0 bases at J; junction bases unmatched: 4. The CDR3 contains 15 residues. CDR3 loop: CASRVAGASTDTQYF. Here the CDR3 DNA reads TGTGCCAGCAGGGTAGCGGGGGCTAGCACAGATACGCAGTATTTT.

The chain employs TRBV5-1 and TRBJ1-2, with D tentatively TRBD1 (5 bases). Looked up from germline, CDR1 is SGHRS and CDR2 is YFSETQ. V was shortened by 3 bases and J by 2 bases, with 8 bases between the two germline ends. The CDR3 runs to 13 residues. CDR3 region: CASSSGGNYGYTF. The CDR3 nucleotides are TGCGCCAGCAGCTCGGGGGGAAACTATGGCTACACCTTC.